The clone carrying this TCR beta chain was recorded a few times. This specimen comes from a study of blood T cell repertoires in COVID-19. Study at large: The origin of the acute and convalescent COVID-19 samples was the United States, Italy and Spain.

Seattle participants joined during active infection and were tracked over time. V was clipped by 5 bases and J by 13 bases; unmatched bases: 13. CDR1 and CDR2 (germline): SGHTA, FQGNSA. The CDR3 contains 14 residues. As originally analysed: Estimated nucleated cell counts came from reference gene primer amplification. Clones were sequenced by immunoSEQ multiplex PCR, and TCRdb holds only the in-frame ones, with some missing. That table gives V, J and clone size, and the DNA gave D and trimming. The top ten hold about 1.5% of the sample, which has about 300,000 clones, about 88% seen once. V is TRBV7-2 and J is TRBJ2-1, with 8 bases aligning to TRBD1. Sequenced: peripheral blood. This TCR derives from a human donor with COVID-19, enrolled during active disease. The donor label of this sample is uncertain. CDR3 loop: CASSQGTGLVPQFF. The CDR3 DNA reads TGTGCCAGCAGCCAGGGGACAGGTCTCGTTCCCCAGTTCTTC.